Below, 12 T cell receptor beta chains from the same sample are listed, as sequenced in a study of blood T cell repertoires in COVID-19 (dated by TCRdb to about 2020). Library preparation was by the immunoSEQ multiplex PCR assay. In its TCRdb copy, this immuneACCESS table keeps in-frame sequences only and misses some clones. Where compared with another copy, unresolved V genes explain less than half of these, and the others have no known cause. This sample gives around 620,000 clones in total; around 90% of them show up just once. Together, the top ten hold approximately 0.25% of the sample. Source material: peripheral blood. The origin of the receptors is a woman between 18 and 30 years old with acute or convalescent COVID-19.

The CDR3 here is CASSHYTEQYF. CDR3 in DNA: TGTGCCAGCAGCCACTATACTGAGCAGTACTTC. The rearrangement links TRBV3-1 (or the pseudogene TRBV3-2) to TRBJ2-7; no clear D gene. CDR3 length: 11 residues. Per germline, CDR1 LGHDT and CDR2 YNNKEL (reference sequence). Trimming took 3 bases from V and 7 from J, leaving 7 bases between them.

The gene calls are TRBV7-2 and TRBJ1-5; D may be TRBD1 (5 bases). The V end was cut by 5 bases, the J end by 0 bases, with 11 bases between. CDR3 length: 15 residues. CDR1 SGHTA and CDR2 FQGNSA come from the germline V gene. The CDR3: CASSRGGYSNQPQHF. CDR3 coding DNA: TGTGCCAGCAGCCGGGGGGGGTATAGCAATCAGCCCCAGCATTTT.

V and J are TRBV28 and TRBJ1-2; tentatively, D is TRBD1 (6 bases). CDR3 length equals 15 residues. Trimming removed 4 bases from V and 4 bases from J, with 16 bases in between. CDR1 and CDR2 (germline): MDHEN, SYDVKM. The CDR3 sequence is CASSSLGGIVYGYTF. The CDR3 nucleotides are TGTGCCAGCAGTTCTCTAGGGGGAATTGTCTATGGCTACACCTTC.

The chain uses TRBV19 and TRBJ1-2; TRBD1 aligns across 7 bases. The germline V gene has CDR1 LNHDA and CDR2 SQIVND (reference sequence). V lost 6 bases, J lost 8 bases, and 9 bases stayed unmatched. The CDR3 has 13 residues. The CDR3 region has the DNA TGTGCCAGTAGAACAGGGGTAGGAGACGGCTACACCTTC. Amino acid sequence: CASRTGVGDGYTF.

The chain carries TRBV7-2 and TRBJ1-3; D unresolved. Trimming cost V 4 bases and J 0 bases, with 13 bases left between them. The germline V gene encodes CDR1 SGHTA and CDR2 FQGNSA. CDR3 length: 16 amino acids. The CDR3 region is CASSSSTASSGNTIYF. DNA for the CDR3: TGTGCCAGCAGCTCGTCGACTGCAAGCTCTGGAAACACCATATATTTT.

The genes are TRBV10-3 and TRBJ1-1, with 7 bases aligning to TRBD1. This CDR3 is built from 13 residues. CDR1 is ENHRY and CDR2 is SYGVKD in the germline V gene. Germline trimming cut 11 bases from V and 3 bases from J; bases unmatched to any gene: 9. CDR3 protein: CASLQGRDTEAFF. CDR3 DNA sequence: TGTGCCTCCCTACAGGGGCGGGACACTGAAGCTTTCTTT.

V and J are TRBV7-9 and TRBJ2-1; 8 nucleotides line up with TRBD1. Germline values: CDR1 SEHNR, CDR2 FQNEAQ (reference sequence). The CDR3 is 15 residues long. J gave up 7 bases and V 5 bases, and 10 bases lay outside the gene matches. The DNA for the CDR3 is TGTGCCAGCAGCCCTCGGCAGGGGGCGAGGAATGAGCAGTTCTTC. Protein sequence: CASSPRQGARNEQFF.

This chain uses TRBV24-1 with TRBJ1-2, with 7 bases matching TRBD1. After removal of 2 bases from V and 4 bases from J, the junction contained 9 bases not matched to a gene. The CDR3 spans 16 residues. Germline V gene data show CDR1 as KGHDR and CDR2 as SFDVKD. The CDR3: CATSDWTPGGRYGYTF. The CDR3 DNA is TGTGCCACCAGTGATTGGACCCCAGGGGGTCGCTATGGCTACACCTTC.

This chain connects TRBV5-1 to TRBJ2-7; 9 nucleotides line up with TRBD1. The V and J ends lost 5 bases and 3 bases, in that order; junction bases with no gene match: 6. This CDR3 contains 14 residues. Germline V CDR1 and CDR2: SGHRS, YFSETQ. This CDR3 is CASSRTGDYYEQYF. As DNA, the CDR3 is TGCGCCAGCAGTAGGACAGGGGATTACTACGAGCAGTACTTC. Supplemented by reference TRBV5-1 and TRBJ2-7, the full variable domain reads KAGVTQTPRYLIKTRGQQVTLSCSPISGHRSVSWYQQTPGQGLQFLFEYFSETQRNKGNFPGRFSGRQFSNSRSEMNVSTLELGDSALYLCASSRTGDYYEQYFGPGTRLTVT.

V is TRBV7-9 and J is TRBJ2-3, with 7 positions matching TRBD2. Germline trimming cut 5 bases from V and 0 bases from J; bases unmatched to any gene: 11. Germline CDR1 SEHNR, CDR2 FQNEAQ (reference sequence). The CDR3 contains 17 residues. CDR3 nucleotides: TGTGCCAGCAGCACGTCCCGGGACTACCCTAGCACAGATACGCAGTATTTT. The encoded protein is CASSTSRDYPSTDTQYF.

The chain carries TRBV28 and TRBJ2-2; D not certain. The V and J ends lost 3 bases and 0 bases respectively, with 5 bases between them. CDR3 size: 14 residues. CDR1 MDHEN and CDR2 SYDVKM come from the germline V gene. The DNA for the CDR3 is TGTGCCAGCAGTTTCTTAACGAACACCGGGGAGCTGTTTTTT. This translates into CASSFLTNTGELFF.

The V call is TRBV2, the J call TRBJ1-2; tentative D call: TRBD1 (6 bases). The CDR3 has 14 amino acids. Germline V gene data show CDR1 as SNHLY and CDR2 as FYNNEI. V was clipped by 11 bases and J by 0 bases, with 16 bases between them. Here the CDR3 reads CAAPGQWSNYGYTF. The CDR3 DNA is TGTGCCGCCCCTGGACAGTGGTCTAACTATGGCTACACCTTC. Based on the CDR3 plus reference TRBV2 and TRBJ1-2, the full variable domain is EPEVTQTPSHQVTQMGQEVILRCVPISNHLYFYWYRQILGQKVEFLVSFYNNEISEKSEIFDDQFSVERPDGSNFTLKIRSTKLEDSAMYFCAAPGQWSNYGYTFGSGTRLTVV.